Given below is one T cell receptor (beta chain) in context. This CDR3 has 14 amino acids. Germline lookup yields CDR1 MDHEN and CDR2 SYDVKM. V was trimmed by 3 bases and J by 8 bases, leaving 16 bases between them. The data originate from a study of T cell changes during pregnancy in multiple sclerosis. Profiled with immunoSEQ multiplex PCR; TCRdb holds only in-frame clones, not every one. Among over 50,000 clones, around 90% were seen once, and the ten largest hold less than 1.5%. Sequencing used peripheral blood, obtained in the third trimester of pregnancy. The clonotype comes from a female donor in good health, enrolled as a control in a pregnancy study. V usage is TRBV28 and J usage is TRBJ1-2; tentatively, D is TRBD1 (5 bases). The CDR3 coding sequence is TGTGCCAGCAGTTTGCCAGGGCTCTATGGAGGCTACACCTTC. Its protein is CASSLPGLYGGYTF.